This T cell receptor (beta chain) was identified during a study of CD8 T cell repertoires and HIV-1 epitope variants. Study overall: T cells were stimulated with Twenty-five Gag and Nef peptides separately. Control wells had CMV/EBV/flu peptides, negative Ebola AY9, or no peptide. Enriched T cells were co-cultured with equal numbers of autologous T cell-negative antigen-presenting cells.

The CDR3 consists of 14 residues. Germline assignment: CDR1 SGHNT and CDR2 YENEEA. Trimming took 6 bases from V and 3 from J; bases not matched to a gene: 3. A word on this clone: Its antigen is undetermined. Additional DNA sequences in this sample encode the identical CDR3.

Sequencing was performed with immunoSEQ multiplex PCR; in TCRdb, only in-frame clones are kept and a portion is missing. This table has 4,000 to 6,000 clones, approximately 67% appearing once. Sequenced: cultured CD8+ T cells derived from PBMCs. V and J are TRBV11-3 and TRBJ2-2; 8 nucleotides agree with TRBD2. This clonotype originated in a male donor with HIV. The DNA of the CDR3 is TGTGCCAGCAGTTTTAGCGGGGACACCGGGGAGCTGTTTTTT. Translating it yields CASSFSGDTGELFF. Complete variable domain (other parts from reference TRBV11-3 and TRBJ2-2): EAGVVQSPRYKIIEKKQPVAFWCNPISGHNTLYWYLQNLGQGPELLIRYENEEAVDDSQLPKDRFSAERLKGVDSTLKIQPAELGDSAVYLCASSFSGDTGELFFGEGSRLTVL.